The 19 T cell receptor beta chains presented below share a single source sample, sequenced in a study of blood T cell repertoires in COVID-19. TCRdb's table, derived via immunoSEQ multiplex PCR, lists solely in-frame clones and lacks some. Found here are approximately 260,000 clones, approximately 88% of them singletons; the top ten hold under 2.5%. The sample taken for sequencing was peripheral blood. The source of these receptors is a man in his fifties or sixties with acute or convalescent COVID-19.

The chain has TRBV11-2 and TRBJ2-3, with 10 nucleotides matching TRBD1. Losses at the gene ends were 1 base for V and 4 bases for J; bases not matched to a gene: 5. Germline-derived CDR1 and CDR2 are SGHAT and FQNNGV. CDR3 length equals 16 residues. The CDR3 spells CASSLGGQGLADTQYF. In nucleotides, the CDR3 is TGTGCCAGCAGCTTAGGGGGACAGGGGTTAGCAGATACGCAGTATTTT. The complete variable domain, with remaining parts taken from reference TRBV11-2 and TRBJ2-3, reads EAGVAQSPRYKIIEKRQSVAFWCNPISGHATLYWYQQILGQGPKLLIQFQNNGVVDDSQLPKDRFSAERLKGVDSTLKIQPAKLEDSAVYLCASSLGGQGLADTQYFGPGTRLTVL.

This clone showed up just a few times. This chain joins TRBV10-1 and TRBJ2-1; maybe TRBD1 (7 bases). Germline V gene data show CDR1 as WNHNN and CDR2 as SYGVQD (reference sequence). The CDR3 contains 13 residues. Trimming removed 4 bases from V and 9 bases from J, with 13 bases in between. The CDR3 nucleotides are TGCGCCAGCAGTGCCAACAGGGGAGGTGAGCAGTTCTTC. Amino acids: CASSANRGGEQFF.

The gene calls are TRBV18 and TRBJ2-5, with 8 bases fitting TRBD1. CDR3 size: 15 residues. The V gene end was trimmed by 4 bases and the J gene end by 2 bases; junction bases not matched to a gene: 6. CDR1 is KGHSH and CDR2 is LQKENI in the germline V gene. CDR3 coding DNA: TGTGCCAGCTCACAAGGGACAGGACCACAAGAGACCCAGTACTTC. Amino acid sequence: CASSQGTGPQETQYF.

The genes are TRBV5-1 and TRBJ2-7, with D possibly TRBD2 on 7 matching bases. The CDR3 consists of 13 residues. Germline V lookup: CDR1 SGHRS, CDR2 YFSETQ. V was shortened by 5 bases and J by 4 bases, with 13 bases between the two germline ends. The CDR3 reads CASSSGGAYEQYF. CDR3 DNA sequence: TGCGCCAGCAGTTCTGGGGGGGCTTACGAGCAGTACTTC. The variable domain in full, with the rest retrieved from reference TRBV5-1 and TRBJ2-7, is KAGVTQTPRYLIKTRGQQVTLSCSPISGHRSVSWYQQTPGQGLQFLFEYFSETQRNKGNFPGRFSGRQFSNSRSEMNVSTLELGDSALYLCASSSGGAYEQYFGPGTRLTVT.

The V and J genes are TRBV2 and TRBJ2-7; D is perhaps TRBD2 (7 bases). Germline loops: CDR1 SNHLY, CDR2 FYNNEI. This CDR3 has 12 amino acids. V was trimmed by 8 bases and J by 6 bases, leaving 14 bases between them. The CDR3 is CASATGGSEQYF. The CDR3 DNA follows: TGTGCCAGCGCCACGGGGGGCAGCGAGCAGTACTTC.

This chain links TRBV19 with TRBJ1-2; possible D gene TRBD1, 5 bases. CDR1 is LNHDA, CDR2 SQIVND, per germline (reference sequence). V shed 5 bases and J shed 8 bases, with 27 bases lying between them. This CDR3 contains 17 residues. The CDR3 is CASSLSRTRRETFGYTF. The CDR3 nucleotides are TGTGCCAGTAGTCTTTCACGGACACGTCGAGAGACTTTCGGCTACACCTTC.

The CDR3 nucleotides read TGTGCCACCAGGGAGGGGTTAAGCAATCAGCCCCAGCATTTT. Translating it yields CATREGLSNQPQHF. The rearrangement joins TRBV2 to TRBJ1-5; tentatively, D is TRBD1 (5 bases). Trimming left V 10 bases short and J 1 base short, with 14 bases between. Germline lookup yields CDR1 SNHLY and CDR2 FYNNEI. The CDR3 is made up of 14 amino acids.

This rearrangement joins TRBV7-2 to TRBJ1-4; 7 nucleotides agree with TRBD1. The CDR3 consists of 18 residues. V gave up 1 base and J gave up 5 bases; unmatched junction bases: 13. Looked up from germline, CDR1 is SGHTA and CDR2 is FQGNSA. CDR3 nucleotide sequence: TGTGCCAGCAGCTTAGACATACAGGGGCGTGAGAGAAATGAAAAACTGTTTTTT. This translates into CASSLDIQGRERNEKLFF. The whole variable domain, remainder taken from reference TRBV7-2 and TRBJ1-4, is GAGVSQSPSNKVTEKGKDVELRCDPISGHTALYWYRQSLGQGLEFLIYFQGNSAPDKSGLPSDRFSAERTGGSVSTLTIQRTQQEDSAVYLCASSLDIQGRERNEKLFFGSGTQLSVL.

V and J are TRBV19 and TRBJ1-2; TRBD1 is a possible D gene (6 bases). Germline V gene lookup returns CDR1 LNHDA and CDR2 SQIVND (reference sequence). Trimming cost V 5 bases and J 4 bases, with 17 bases left between them. The CDR3 is 15 amino acids. The CDR3 region is CASSAHVDRFYGYTF. The CDR3, as DNA: TGTGCCAGTAGTGCGCACGTCGACAGGTTCTATGGCTACACCTTC.

The chain carries TRBV12-3 or TRBV12-4 and TRBJ2-7, with a weak D call TRBD1 (5 bases). With 5 bases removed from V and 6 bases from J, the gap between germline ends came to 11 bases. CDR3 length: 12 amino acids. In DNA form, the CDR3 reads TGTGCCAGCAGTCCAATGGGGCTCGAGCAGTACTTC. Its translation: CASSPMGLEQYF.

This chain uses TRBV11-2 with TRBJ2-1; D is undetermined. V lost 0 bases to trimming and J lost 2 bases, with 8 bases between them. Germline lookup yields CDR1 SGHAT and CDR2 FQNNGV. The CDR3 length is 15 residues. The CDR3 DNA reads TGTGCCAGCAGCTTAGATTCGGGTACCTACAATGAGCAGTTCTTC. Translation: CASSLDSGTYNEQFF.

This clone has just one count. The rearrangement links TRBV18 to TRBJ1-1; D unclear. CDR3 length equals 15 residues. V dropped 3 bases and J dropped 0 bases, with 11 bases sitting between them. Germline-derived CDR1 and CDR2 are KGHSH and LQKENI. CDR3 region: CASSPKEAVNTEAFF. Here the CDR3 DNA reads TGTGCCAGCTCACCTAAGGAGGCGGTGAACACTGAAGCTTTCTTT.

This clone was found once. The rearrangement uses TRBV2 and TRBJ2-3; TRBD1 might be the D (5 bases). V shed 8 bases and J shed 12 bases, with 15 bases lying between them. The germline CDR1 and CDR2 sequences are SNHLY and FYNNEI. The CDR3 length is 11 residues. CDR3 residues: CASLDSPRQYF. The CDR3 bases are TGTGCCAGCCTCGACAGCCCCCGTCAGTATTTT.

This rearrangement joins TRBV12-3 or TRBV12-4 to TRBJ1-1; no firm D call. V lost 6 bases to trimming and J lost 5 bases, with 10 bases between them. The CDR3 runs 12 residues. CDR3 sequence reads: CASRQIWTEAFF. The CDR3 region has the DNA TGTGCCAGCAGGCAGATTTGGACTGAAGCTTTCTTT.

The chain combines TRBV24-1 with TRBJ1-1, with 8 bases fitting TRBD1. V was clipped by 10 bases and J by 1 base; unmatched bases: 7. The CDR3 extends over 14 amino acids. CDR1 and CDR2 (germline): KGHDR, SFDVKD. In nucleotides, the CDR3 is TGTGCCACTGCGTCCGGACAGGGGAACACTGAAGCTTTCTTT. Protein sequence: CATASGQGNTEAFF.

The rearrangement joins TRBV3-1 (or the pseudogene TRBV3-2) to TRBJ1-2, with a tentative D call TRBD1 (5 bases). Trimming took 4 bases from V and 2 from J, leaving 14 bases between them. Germline assignment: CDR1 LGHDT and CDR2 YNNKEL (reference sequence). The CDR3 spans 15 residues. The CDR3 reads CASSPRQGGNYGYTF. For the CDR3, the DNA is TGTGCCAGCAGCCCGCGGCAGGGAGGGAACTATGGCTACACCTTC.

The chain links TRBV11-1 to TRBJ2-7, with TRBD1 as a possible D gene (6 bases). The V gene lost 6 bases and the J gene lost 1 base, with 19 bases spanning the gap. Germline V lookup: CDR1 SGHAT, CDR2 FQDESV (reference sequence). The CDR3 is made up of 16 amino acids. CDR3 sequence reads: CASSPLGAANSYEQYF. The CDR3 bases are TGTGCCAGCAGTCCCTTGGGGGCCGCCAATTCCTACGAGCAGTACTTC. Drawing the rest from reference TRBV11-1 and TRBJ2-7, the complete variable domain is EAEVAQSPRYKITEKSQAVAFWCDPISGHATLYWYRQILGQGPELLVQFQDESVVDDSQLPKDRFSAERLKGVDSTLKIQPAELGDSAMYLCASSPLGAANSYEQYFGPGTRLTVT.

The CDR3 DNA sequence: TGCGCCAGCAGCCCAACAGGGTATCAGCCCCAGCATTTT. Translating it yields CASSPTGYQPQHF. The rearrangement uses TRBV5-1 and TRBJ1-5; D perhaps matches TRBD1 (6 bases). The CDR3 covers 13 residues. Germline V gives CDR1 SGHRS, CDR2 YFSETQ. Trimming removed 4 bases at V and 5 bases at J, with 10 bases between.

CDR3 in DNA: TGTGCCACCAGTGACTCGACAGGTCGGAAGAAGCAGTTCTTC. This gives the protein CATSDSTGRKKQFF. The chain employs TRBV24-1 and TRBJ2-1; D possibly corresponds to TRBD1 (6 bases). The V gene lost 4 bases and the J gene lost 11 bases, with 17 bases spanning the gap. Germline lookup yields CDR1 KGHDR and CDR2 SFDVKD. The CDR3 is 14 amino acids.